The 13 T cell receptor beta chains in this list originate from one sample, sequenced in a study of T cells in localized non-small cell lung cancer. TCRdb's table, derived via immunoSEQ multiplex PCR, lists solely in-frame clones and lacks some. Among 20,000 to 25,000 clones, roughly nine tenths were seen once, and the ten largest hold roughly 23%. Material: peripheral blood, obtained before any cancer treatment. The receptor source for this set is a man aged 35 to 70 with stage I squamous cell lung carcinoma.

The gene calls are TRBV7-9 and TRBJ2-2; no reliable D call. CDR1 and CDR2 from the germline V gene are SEHNR and FQNEAQ (reference sequence). V shed 2 bases and J shed 5 bases, with 6 bases lying between them. The CDR3 has 13 residues. CDR3 region: CASSLTLTGELFF. CDR3 nucleotides: TGTGCCAGCAGCTTAACCCTGACCGGGGAGCTGTTTTTT.

This clone was counted only a few times. The CDR3 bases are TGTGCCAGCTCGCTAGAGGGAACCGGGGAGCTGTTTTTT. It codes for CASSLEGTGELFF. This chain joins TRBV18 and TRBJ2-2; D might be TRBD2 (5 bases). The V gene lost 6 bases and the J gene lost 5 bases, with 10 bases spanning the gap. CDR3 length: 13 amino acids. The germline gives CDR1 KGHSH, CDR2 LQKENI.

V usage is TRBV6-1 and J usage is TRBJ1-3; no definite D call. This CDR3 contains 13 residues. V was pared by 2 bases and J by 2 bases, with 4 bases between. Germline assignment: CDR1 MNHNS and CDR2 SASEGT. The CDR3 DNA follows: TGTGCCAGCAGTGAAAACCCTGGAAACACCATATATTTT. Amino acids: CASSENPGNTIYF.

The rearrangement joins TRBV6-6 to TRBJ2-2; perhaps TRBD1 as D (6 bases). The CDR3 runs to 14 residues. Germline V lookup: CDR1 MNHNY, CDR2 SVGAGI (reference sequence). Trimming stripped 7 bases from V and 1 base from J, with 10 bases between. The CDR3 region has the DNA TGTGCCAGCAACCCACAGGGGAACACCGGGGAGCTGTTTTTT. Translation: CASNPQGNTGELFF.

The rearrangement uses TRBV4-1 and TRBJ2-1; 8 nucleotides align to TRBD1. The length of the CDR3 is 16 residues. Germline V lookup: CDR1 MGHRA, CDR2 YSYEKL. V shed 1 base and J 8 bases; nucleotides not matched to a gene: 10. This CDR3 reads CASSQVPGGRGDEQFF. For the CDR3, the DNA is TGCGCCAGCAGCCAAGTACCAGGGGGCAGGGGCGATGAGCAGTTCTTC.

The chain has TRBV4-2 and TRBJ2-5; TRBD1 is a possible D gene (6 bases). This CDR3 is 16 amino acids long. Trimming cost V 0 bases and J 2 bases, with 13 bases left between them. Germline V gene data show CDR1 as LGHNA and CDR2 as YNFKEQ. The CDR3: CASSQELTGRQETQYF. DNA for the CDR3: TGTGCCAGCAGCCAAGAGTTAACAGGGAGACAAGAGACCCAGTACTTC.

This chain joins TRBV5-5 and TRBJ2-1; D call uncertain. The germline CDR1 and CDR2 sequences are SGHKS and YYEKEE (reference sequence). V was cut by 2 bases and J by 10 bases, with 16 bases left in between. CDR3 length: 14 amino acids. The CDR3 here is CASSLSPPSGEQFF. CDR3 DNA sequence: TGTGCCAGCAGCTTAAGCCCTCCCTCAGGAGAGCAGTTCTTC.

The chain uses TRBV5-4 and TRBJ1-1; D is ambiguous. Germline CDR1 is SGHNT and CDR2 is YYREEE (reference sequence). The CDR3 spans 12 residues. V gave up 6 bases and J gave up 4 bases, with 10 bases separating them. The CDR3 DNA sequence: TGTGCCAGCACCCGGGGAACCACTGAAGCTTTCTTT. This gives the protein CASTRGTTEAFF.

V and J are TRBV6-1 and TRBJ2-4; 14 bases are shared with TRBD2. The J segment lost 6 bases and the V segment lost 5 bases, leaving 3 bases of the junction unmatched. The CDR3 extends over 15 amino acids. CDR1 MNHNS and CDR2 SASEGT come from the germline V gene. The CDR3 bases are TGTGCCAGCAGTAGGGGGACTAGCGGGGGAAACATTCAGTACTTC. Amino acid sequence: CASSRGTSGGNIQYF.

J is TRBJ1-6 and V is TRBV19; D is unclear. The germline V gene encodes CDR1 LNHDA and CDR2 SQIVND (reference sequence). This CDR3 region has 14 residues. With 6 bases removed from V and 9 bases from J, the gap between germline ends came to 15 bases. The CDR3 loop reads CASSQQRMGSPLHF. In DNA form, the CDR3 reads TGTGCCAGTAGCCAACAGAGGATGGGTTCACCCCTCCACTTT.

The gene calls are TRBV27 and TRBJ1-5; tentative D call: TRBD1 (5 bases). Germline-derived CDR1 and CDR2 are MNHEY and SMNVEV (reference sequence). Trimming removed 5 bases at V and 6 bases at J, with 17 bases between. This CDR3 comprises 15 residues. Here the CDR3 DNA reads TGTGCCAGCAGTCCGGGGCCAGACTCGGGTCAGCCCCAGCATTTT. This translates into CASSPGPDSGQPQHF.

The genes are TRBV5-1 and TRBJ1-5; 7 bases align to TRBD1. Unmatched junction bases numbered 4, after V lost 2 bases and J lost 5 bases. Germline CDR1 reads SGHRS; CDR2 reads YFSETQ. The CDR3 has 14 amino acids. CDR3 nucleotide sequence: TGCGCCAGCAGCTTCTCAGGGGGGGATCAGCCCCAGCATTTT. Translation gives CASSFSGGDQPQHF.

The chain joins TRBV6-5 to TRBJ1-2, with unresolved D. CDR1 is MNHEY and CDR2 is SVGAGI in the germline V gene. The V end was cut by 0 bases, the J end by 0 bases, with 8 bases between. The CDR3 spans 15 residues. CDR3 sequence reads: CASSYSRESNYGYTF. The DNA of the CDR3 is TGTGCCAGCAGTTACTCGAGGGAATCTAACTATGGCTACACCTTC.